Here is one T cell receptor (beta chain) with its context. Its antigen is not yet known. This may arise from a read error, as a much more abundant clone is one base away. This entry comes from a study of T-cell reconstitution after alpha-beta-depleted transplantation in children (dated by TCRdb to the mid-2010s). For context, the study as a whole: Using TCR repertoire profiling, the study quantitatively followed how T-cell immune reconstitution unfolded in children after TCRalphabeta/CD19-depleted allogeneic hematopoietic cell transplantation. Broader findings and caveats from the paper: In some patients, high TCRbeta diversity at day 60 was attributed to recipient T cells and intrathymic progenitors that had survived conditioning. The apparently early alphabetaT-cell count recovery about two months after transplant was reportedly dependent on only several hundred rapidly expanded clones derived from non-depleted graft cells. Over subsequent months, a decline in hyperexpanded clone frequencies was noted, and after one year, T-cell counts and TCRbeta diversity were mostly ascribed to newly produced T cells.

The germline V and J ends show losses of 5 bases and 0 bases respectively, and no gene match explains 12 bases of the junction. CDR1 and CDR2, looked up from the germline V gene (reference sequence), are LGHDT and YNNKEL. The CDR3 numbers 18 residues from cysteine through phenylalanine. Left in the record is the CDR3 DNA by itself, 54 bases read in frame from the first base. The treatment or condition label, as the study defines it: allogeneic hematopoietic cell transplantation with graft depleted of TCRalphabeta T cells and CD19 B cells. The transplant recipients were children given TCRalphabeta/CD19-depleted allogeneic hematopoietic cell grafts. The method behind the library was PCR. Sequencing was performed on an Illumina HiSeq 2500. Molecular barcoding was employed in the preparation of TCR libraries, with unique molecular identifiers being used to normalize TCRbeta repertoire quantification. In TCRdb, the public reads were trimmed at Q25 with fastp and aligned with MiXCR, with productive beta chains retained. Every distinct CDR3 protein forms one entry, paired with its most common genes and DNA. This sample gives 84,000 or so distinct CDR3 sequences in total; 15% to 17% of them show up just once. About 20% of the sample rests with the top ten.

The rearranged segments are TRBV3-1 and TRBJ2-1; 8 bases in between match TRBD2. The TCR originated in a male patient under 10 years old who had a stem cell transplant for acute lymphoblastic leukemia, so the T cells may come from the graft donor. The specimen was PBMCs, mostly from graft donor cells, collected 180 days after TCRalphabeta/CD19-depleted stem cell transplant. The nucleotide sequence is TGTGCCAGCAGCTCAGGTAGCGGGGTATCTAGCTCCTACAATGAGCAGTTCTTC. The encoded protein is CASSSGSGVSSSYNEQFF.